This TCR beta chain was identified during a study of molecular identifiers for immune sequencing clone quantification. Overall study findings and caveats: Identical TCR molecules that share a barcode could lead to an underestimation of highly expanded clone sizes. Jurkat TCR RNA spiked in from one cell reportedly remained identifiable amid around 1 million naive cells.

TCRdb re-called the PCR reads through MiXCR, storing one row per CDR3 protein. The sample has about 510,000 distinct CDR3 sequences; 20% to 25% are singletons. Ten or more counts support this clonotype. Its antigen is undetermined. The authors gated naive CD8 T cells as CD8+CD4-CCR7+CD45RA+ for sorting. V lost 3 bases to trimming and J lost 1 base, with 16 bases between them. Germline loops: CDR1 SGHDT, CDR2 YYEEEE. CDR3 length: 16 amino acids. The sequence derives from a human donor in good health. Some libraries in this study had Jurkat cell RNA spiked in. This chain links TRBV5-6 with TRBJ2-5; D gene ambiguous. Material: naive CD8+ T cells from blood, with Jurkat cell RNA spiked in. Subset defined: FACS-sorted CD8+CD4-CCR7+CD45RA+ naive T cells. CDR3 sequence: CASSSPLDSSQETQYF. The CDR3 DNA reads as TGTGCCAGCAGCTCCCCATTAGATAGTAGCCAAGAGACCCAGTACTTC.